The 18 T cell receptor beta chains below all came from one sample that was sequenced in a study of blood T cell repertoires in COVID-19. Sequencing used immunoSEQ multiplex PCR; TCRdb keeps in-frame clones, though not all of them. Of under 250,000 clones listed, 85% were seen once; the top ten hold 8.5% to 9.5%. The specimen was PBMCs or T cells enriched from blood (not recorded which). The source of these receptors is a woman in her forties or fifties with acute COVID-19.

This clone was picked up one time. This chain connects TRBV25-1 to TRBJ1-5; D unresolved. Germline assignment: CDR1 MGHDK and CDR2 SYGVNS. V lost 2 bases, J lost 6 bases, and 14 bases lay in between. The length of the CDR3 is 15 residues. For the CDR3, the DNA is TGTGCCAGCAGTGAAAGCGGAATAGCAGGTCAGCCCCAGCATTTT. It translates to CASSESGIAGQPQHF.

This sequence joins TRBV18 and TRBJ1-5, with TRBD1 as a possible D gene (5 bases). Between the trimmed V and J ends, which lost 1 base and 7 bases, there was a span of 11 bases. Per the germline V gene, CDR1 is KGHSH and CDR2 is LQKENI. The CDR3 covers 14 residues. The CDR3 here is CASSPQGRDQPQHF. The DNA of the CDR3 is TGTGCCAGCTCACCACAGGGGAGGGACCAGCCCCAGCATTTT.

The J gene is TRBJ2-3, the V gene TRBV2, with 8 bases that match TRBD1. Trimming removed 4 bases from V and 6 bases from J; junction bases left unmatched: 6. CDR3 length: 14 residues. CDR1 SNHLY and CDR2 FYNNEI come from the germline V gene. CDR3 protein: CASSGGTGLDTQYF. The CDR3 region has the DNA TGTGCCAGCAGTGGCGGGACAGGTTTGGATACGCAGTATTTT.

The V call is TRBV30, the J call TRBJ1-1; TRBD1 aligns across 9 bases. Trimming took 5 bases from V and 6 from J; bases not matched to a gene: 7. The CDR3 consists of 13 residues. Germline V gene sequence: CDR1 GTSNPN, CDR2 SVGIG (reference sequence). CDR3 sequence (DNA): TGTGCCTGGGGGACAGGGAATATCGCTGAAGCTTTCTTT. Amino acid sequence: CAWGTGNIAEAFF.

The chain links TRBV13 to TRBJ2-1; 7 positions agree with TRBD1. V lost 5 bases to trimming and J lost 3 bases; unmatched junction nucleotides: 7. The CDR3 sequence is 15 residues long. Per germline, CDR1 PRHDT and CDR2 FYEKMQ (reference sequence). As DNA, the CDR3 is TGTGCCAGCAGCACTGGACAGGTAGTCTACAATGAGCAGTTCTTC. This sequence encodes CASSTGQVVYNEQFF.

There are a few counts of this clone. The CDR3 region is CASSKGTGKIYGYTF. CDR3 DNA: TGTGCCAGCAGCAAAGGGACAGGGAAGATCTATGGCTACACCTTC. The chain combines TRBV21-1 with TRBJ1-2; the table calls TRBD1, which could not be checked here. TRBV21-1 is tagged as a pseudogene. The CDR3 covers 15 residues.

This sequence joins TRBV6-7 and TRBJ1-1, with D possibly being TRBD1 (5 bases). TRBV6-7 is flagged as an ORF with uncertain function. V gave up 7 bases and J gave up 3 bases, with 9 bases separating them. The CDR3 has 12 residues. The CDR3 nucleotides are TGTGCCAGCATGGGGGGGGACACTGAAGCTTTCTTT. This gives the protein CASMGGDTEAFF.

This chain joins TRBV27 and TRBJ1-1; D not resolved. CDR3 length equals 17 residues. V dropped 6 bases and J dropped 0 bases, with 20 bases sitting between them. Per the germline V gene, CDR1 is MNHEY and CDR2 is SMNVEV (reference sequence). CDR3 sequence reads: CASRGSGVGPMNTEAFF. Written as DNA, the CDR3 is TGTGCCAGCAGGGGGAGTGGGGTTGGTCCAATGAACACTGAAGCTTTCTTT.

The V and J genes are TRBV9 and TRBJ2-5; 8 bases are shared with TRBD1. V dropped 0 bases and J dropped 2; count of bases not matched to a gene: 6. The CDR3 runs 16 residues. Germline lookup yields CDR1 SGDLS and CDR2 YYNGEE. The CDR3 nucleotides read TGTGCCAGCAGCGTAGGGACAGGGAATGGGCAAGAGACCCAGTACTTC. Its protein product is CASSVGTGNGQETQYF.

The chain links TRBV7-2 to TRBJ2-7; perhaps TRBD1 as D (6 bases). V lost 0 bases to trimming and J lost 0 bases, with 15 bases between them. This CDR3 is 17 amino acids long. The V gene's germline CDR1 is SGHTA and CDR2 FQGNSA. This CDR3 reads CASSLAISTGYSYEQYF. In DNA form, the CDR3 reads TGTGCCAGCAGCTTAGCGATATCGACAGGTTACTCCTACGAGCAGTACTTC.

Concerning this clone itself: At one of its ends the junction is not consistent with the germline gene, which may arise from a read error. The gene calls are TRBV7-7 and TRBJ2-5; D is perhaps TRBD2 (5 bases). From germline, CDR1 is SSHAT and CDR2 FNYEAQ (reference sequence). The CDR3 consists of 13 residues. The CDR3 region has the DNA TGTGCTAGCAGCTTGGGAGTTACAGAGACCCAGTACTTC. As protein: CASSLGVTETQYF. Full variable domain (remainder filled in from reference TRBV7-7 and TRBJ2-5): GAGVSQSPRYKVTKRGQDVTLRCDPISSHATLYWYQQALGQGPEFLTYFNYEAQPDKSGLPSDRFSAERPEGSISTLTIQRTEQRDSAMYRCASSLGVTETQYFGPGTRLLVL.

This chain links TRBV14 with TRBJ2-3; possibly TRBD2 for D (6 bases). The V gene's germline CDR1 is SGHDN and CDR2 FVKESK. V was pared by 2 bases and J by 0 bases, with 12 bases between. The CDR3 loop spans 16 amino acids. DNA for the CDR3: TGTGCCAGCAGCCAATACAACGGGGGTAGCACAGATACGCAGTATTTT. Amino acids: CASSQYNGGSTDTQYF.

As DNA, the CDR3 is TGTGCCTGGAGTGGCCGGGACAGGGGCCCTAGCTCCTACAATGAGCAGTTCTTC. It codes for CAWSGRDRGPSSYNEQFF. The rearrangement links TRBV30 to TRBJ2-1; 10 nucleotides align to TRBD1. The CDR3 covers 18 residues. Germline V gene sequence: CDR1 GTSNPN, CDR2 SVGIG (reference sequence). Trimming took 1 base from V and 0 from J; bases not matched to a gene: 9.

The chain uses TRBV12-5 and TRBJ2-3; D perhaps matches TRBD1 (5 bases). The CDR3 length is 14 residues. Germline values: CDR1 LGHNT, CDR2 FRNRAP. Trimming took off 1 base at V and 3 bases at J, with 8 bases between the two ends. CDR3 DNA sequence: TGTGCTAGTGGTTTGGGACAGAGGACAGATACGCAGTATTTT. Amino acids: CASGLGQRTDTQYF.

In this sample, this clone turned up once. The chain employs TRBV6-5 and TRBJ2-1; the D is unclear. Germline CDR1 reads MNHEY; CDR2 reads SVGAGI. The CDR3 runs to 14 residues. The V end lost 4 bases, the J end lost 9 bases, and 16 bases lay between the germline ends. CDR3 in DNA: TGTGCCAGCAGTTTCGAACACCGAGGCGGTGAGCAGTTCTTC. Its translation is CASSFEHRGGEQFF.

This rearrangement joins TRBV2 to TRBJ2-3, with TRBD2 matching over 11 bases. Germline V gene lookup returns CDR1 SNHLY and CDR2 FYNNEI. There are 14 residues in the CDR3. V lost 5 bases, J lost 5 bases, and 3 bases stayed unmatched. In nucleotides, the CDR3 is TGTGCCAGCAGTTTAGCGGGGGGGTTAGATACGCAGTATTTT. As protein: CASSLAGGLDTQYF.

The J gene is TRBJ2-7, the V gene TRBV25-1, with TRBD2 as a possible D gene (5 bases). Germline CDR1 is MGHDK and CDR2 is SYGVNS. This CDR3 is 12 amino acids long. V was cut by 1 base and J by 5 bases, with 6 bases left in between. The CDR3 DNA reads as TGTGCCAGCAGTGAATCCGGGAACGAGCAGTACTTC. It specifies CASSESGNEQYF.

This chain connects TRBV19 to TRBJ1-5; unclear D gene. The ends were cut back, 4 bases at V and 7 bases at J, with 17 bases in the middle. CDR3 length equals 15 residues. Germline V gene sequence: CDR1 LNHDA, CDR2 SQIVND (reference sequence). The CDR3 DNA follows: TGTGCCAGTAGTACGAGGGCGAGGGTTCAGCAGCCCCAGCATTTT. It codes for CASSTRARVQQPQHF. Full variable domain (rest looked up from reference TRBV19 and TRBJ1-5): DGGITQSPKYLFRKEGQNVTLSCEQNLNHDAMYWYRQDPGQGLRLIYYSQIVNDFQKGDIAEGYSVSREKKESFPLTVTSAQKNPTAFYLCASSTRARVQQPQHFGDGTRLSIL.